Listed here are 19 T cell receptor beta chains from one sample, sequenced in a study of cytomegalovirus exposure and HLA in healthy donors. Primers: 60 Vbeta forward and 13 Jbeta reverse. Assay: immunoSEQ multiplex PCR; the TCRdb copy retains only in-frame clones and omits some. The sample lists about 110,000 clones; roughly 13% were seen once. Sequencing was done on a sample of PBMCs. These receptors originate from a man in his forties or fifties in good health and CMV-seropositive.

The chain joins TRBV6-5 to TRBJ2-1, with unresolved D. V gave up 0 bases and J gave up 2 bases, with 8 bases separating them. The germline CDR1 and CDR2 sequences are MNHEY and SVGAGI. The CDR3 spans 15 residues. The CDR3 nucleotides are TGTGCCAGCAGTTACTCCAGTTCTGCCTACAATGAGCAGTTCTTC. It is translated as CASSYSSSAYNEQFF.

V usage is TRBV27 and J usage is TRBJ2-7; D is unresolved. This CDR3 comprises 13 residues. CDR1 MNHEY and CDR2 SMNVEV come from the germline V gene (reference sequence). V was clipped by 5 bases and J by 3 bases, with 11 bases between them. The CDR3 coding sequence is TGTGCCAGCAGTCCCTCCCACTACTACGAGCAGTACTTC. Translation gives CASSPSHYYEQYF.

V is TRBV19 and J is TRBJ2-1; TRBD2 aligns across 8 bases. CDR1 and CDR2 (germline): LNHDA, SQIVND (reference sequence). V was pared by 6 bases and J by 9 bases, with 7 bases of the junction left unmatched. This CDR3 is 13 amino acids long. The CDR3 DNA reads TGTGCCAGTAGCGGGAGGGCCTCGATTGAGCAGTTCTTC. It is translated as CASSGRASIEQFF.

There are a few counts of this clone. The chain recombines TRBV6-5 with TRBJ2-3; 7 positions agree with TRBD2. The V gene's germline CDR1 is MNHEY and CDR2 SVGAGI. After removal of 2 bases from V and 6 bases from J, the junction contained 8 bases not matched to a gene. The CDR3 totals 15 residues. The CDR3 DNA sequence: TGTGCCAGCAGTTACAGTAGCGGGCCCTGGGATACGCAGTATTTT. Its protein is CASSYSSGPWDTQYF.

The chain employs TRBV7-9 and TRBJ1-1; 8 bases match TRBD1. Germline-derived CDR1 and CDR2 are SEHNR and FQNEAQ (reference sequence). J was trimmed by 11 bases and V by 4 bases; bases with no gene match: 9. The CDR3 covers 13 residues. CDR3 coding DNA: TGTGCCAGCAGCTCTACGAGACAGGGGAAGGCTTTCTTT. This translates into CASSSTRQGKAFF.

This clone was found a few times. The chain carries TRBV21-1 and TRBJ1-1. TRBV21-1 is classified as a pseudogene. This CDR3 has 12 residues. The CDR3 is CASSPSKWRAFF. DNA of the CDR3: TGTGCCAGCAGCCCTTCTAAATGGAGAGCTTTCTTT.

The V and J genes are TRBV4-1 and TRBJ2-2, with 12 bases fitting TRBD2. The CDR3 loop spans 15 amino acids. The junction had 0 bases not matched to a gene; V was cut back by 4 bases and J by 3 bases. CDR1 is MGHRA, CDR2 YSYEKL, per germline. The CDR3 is CASSRLAGDTGELFF. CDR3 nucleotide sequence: TGCGCCAGCAGCCGACTAGCGGGGGACACCGGGGAGCTGTTTTTT.

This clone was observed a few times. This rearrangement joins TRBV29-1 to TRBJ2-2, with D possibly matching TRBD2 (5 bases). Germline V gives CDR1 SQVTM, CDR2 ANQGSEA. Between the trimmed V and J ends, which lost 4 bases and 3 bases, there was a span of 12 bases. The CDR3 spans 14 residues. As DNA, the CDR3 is TGCAGCGTTGGAAAGACTACGTACACCGGGGAGCTGTTTTTT. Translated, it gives CSVGKTTYTGELFF.

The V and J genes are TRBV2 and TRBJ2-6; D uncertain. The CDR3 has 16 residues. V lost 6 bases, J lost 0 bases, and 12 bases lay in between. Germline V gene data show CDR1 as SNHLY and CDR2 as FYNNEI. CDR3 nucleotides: TGTGCCAGCAGCCGTACACGAAACTCTGGGGCCAACGTCCTGACTTTC. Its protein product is CASSRTRNSGANVLTF.

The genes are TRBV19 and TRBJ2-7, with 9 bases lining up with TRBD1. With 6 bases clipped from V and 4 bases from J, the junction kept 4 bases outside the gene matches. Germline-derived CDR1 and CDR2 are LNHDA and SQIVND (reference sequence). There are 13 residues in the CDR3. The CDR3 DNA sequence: TGTGCCAGTAGAGGACAGGGGAGGTACGAGCAGTACTTC. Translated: CASRGQGRYEQYF.

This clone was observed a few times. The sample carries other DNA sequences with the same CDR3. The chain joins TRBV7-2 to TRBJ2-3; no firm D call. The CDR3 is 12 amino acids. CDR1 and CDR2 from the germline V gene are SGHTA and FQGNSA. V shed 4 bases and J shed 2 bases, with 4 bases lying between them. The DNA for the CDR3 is TGTGCCAGCAGCTCGTACACAGATACGCAGTATTTT. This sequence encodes CASSSYTDTQYF. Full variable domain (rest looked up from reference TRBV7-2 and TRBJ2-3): GAGVSQSPSNKVTEKGKDVELRCDPISGHTALYWYRQSLGQGLEFLIYFQGNSAPDKSGLPSDRFSAERTGGSVSTLTIQRTQQEDSAVYLCASSSYTDTQYFGPGTRLTVL.

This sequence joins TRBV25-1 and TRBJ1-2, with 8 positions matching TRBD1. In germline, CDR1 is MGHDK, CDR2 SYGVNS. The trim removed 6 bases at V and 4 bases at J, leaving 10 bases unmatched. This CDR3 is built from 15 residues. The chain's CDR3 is CASSRSQGAGYGYTF. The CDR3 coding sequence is TGTGCCAGCAGCCGCTCCCAGGGGGCGGGCTATGGCTACACCTTC.

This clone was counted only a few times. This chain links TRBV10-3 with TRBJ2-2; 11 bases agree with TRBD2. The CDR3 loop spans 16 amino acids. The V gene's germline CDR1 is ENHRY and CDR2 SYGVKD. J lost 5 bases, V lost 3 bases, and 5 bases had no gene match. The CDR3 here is CAISDSGLAETGELFF. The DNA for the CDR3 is TGTGCCATCAGTGACTCGGGACTAGCGGAAACCGGGGAGCTGTTTTTT.

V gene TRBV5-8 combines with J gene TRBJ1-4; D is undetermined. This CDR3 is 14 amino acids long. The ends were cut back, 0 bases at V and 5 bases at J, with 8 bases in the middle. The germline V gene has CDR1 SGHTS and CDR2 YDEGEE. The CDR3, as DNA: TGTGCCAGCAGCTTGGCGGAGGGAAATGAAAAACTGTTTTTT. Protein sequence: CASSLAEGNEKLFF.

DNA of the CDR3: TGTGCCAGCAGCCGGGACAGGGAGACTGAAGCTTTCTTT. Translated, it gives CASSRDRETEAFF. This chain uses TRBV9 with TRBJ1-1; 9 bases align to TRBD1. Germline loops: CDR1 SGDLS, CDR2 YYNGEE. The CDR3 contains 13 residues. Trimming removed 4 bases from V and 5 bases from J; junction bases left unmatched: 3.

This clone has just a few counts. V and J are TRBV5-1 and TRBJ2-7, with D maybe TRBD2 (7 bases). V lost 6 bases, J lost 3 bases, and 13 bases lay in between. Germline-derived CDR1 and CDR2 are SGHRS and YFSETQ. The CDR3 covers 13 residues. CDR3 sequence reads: CASTPGGGYEQYF. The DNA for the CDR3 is TGCGCCAGCACCCCGGGGGGCGGCTACGAGCAGTACTTC.

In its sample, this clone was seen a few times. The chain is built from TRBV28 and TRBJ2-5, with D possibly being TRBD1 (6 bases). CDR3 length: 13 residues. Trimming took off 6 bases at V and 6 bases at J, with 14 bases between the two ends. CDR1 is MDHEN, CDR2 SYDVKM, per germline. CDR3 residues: CASRPPGQKTQYF. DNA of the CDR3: TGTGCCAGCAGGCCCCCGGGACAAAAGACCCAGTACTTC.

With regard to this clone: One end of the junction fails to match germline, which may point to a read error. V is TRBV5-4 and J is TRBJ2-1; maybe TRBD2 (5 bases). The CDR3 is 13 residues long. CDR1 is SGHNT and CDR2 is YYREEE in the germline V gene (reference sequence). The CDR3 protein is CAGSLDAGNEQFF. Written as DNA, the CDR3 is TGTGCCGGCAGCTTGGATGCGGGCAATGAGCAGTTCTTC.

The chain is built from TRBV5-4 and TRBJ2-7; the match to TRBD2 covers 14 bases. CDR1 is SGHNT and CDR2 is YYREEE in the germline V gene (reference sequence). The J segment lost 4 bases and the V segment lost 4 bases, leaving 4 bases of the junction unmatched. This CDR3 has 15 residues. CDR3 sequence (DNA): TGTGCCAGCAGCCCGGGACTAGCGGGAGCGTACGAGCAGTACTTC. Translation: CASSPGLAGAYEQYF.